The 32 T cell receptor beta chains reported below all come from one sample, sequenced in a study of blood T cell repertoires in COVID-19. Sequencing was performed with immunoSEQ multiplex PCR; in TCRdb, only in-frame clones are kept and a portion is missing. This sample has a few hundred thousand clones, with about four fifths found just once. Sequencing was carried out using peripheral blood. These receptors were taken from a man aged 30-40 years who had recovered from COVID-19.

In this sample, this clone turned up a few times. The same CDR3 can be traced to other DNA sequences in this sample. V and J are TRBV20-1 and TRBJ1-2; D might be TRBD1 (5 bases). This CDR3 contains 11 residues. The V gene lost 4 bases and the J gene lost 4 bases, with 7 bases spanning the gap. CDR1 and CDR2 (germline): DFQATT, SNEGSKA (reference sequence). The chain's CDR3 is CSATGGYGYTF. CDR3 bases: TGCAGTGCTACGGGGGGCTATGGCTACACCTTC.

This clone occurred once. The rearrangement joins TRBV7-9 to TRBJ1-2, with 7 bases identical to TRBD1. The CDR3 covers 12 residues. Germline V gene data show CDR1 as SEHNR and CDR2 as FQNEAQ (reference sequence). Trimming took 6 bases from V and 7 from J; bases not matched to a gene: 5. This chain's CDR3 is CASSQGEPGYTF. The CDR3 region has the DNA TGTGCCAGCAGTCAGGGGGAACCTGGCTACACCTTC.

This sequence joins TRBV5-1 and TRBJ2-1; the D gene is possibly TRBD2 (6 bases). In germline, CDR1 is SGHRS, CDR2 YFSETQ. V was clipped by 6 bases and J by 6 bases, with 16 bases between them. The CDR3 is made up of 14 amino acids. As DNA, the CDR3 is TGCGCCAGCACGGCGGGGTCTCGCGGCAATGAGCAGTTCTTC. Translated, it gives CASTAGSRGNEQFF.

The chain joins TRBV7-9 to TRBJ1-4; D is undetermined. Germline lookup yields CDR1 SEHNR and CDR2 FQNEAQ (reference sequence). This CDR3 spans 15 amino acids. Between the trimmed V and J ends, which lost 1 base and 2 bases, there was a span of 8 bases. CDR3 nucleotides: TGTGCCAGCAGCTTAGGCAGGCAGACTAATGAAAAACTGTTTTTT. Amino acid sequence: CASSLGRQTNEKLFF.

This clone was counted a few times. This same CDR3 is encoded by further DNA sequences in the sample. The chain has TRBV5-1 and TRBJ1-4; unclear D gene. Germline CDR1 SGHRS, CDR2 YFSETQ. Trimming stripped 4 bases from V and 0 bases from J, with 10 bases between. The CDR3 is 15 amino acids. In DNA form, the CDR3 reads TGCGCCAGCAGCCCTGAGGGAGCAACTAATGAAAAACTGTTTTTT. This codes for CASSPEGATNEKLFF.

The rearrangement joins TRBV6-5 to TRBJ1-4; D is unresolved. This CDR3 has 12 residues. CDR1 MNHEY and CDR2 SVGAGI come from the germline V gene. The ends were cut back, 7 bases at V and 8 bases at J, with 11 bases in the middle. Here the CDR3 reads CASTTIWEKLFF. CDR3 DNA: TGTGCCAGCACAACTATTTGGGAAAAACTGTTTTTT.

This clone was found once. V is TRBV28 and J is TRBJ1-6; D remains unclear. Between the trimmed V and J ends, which lost 7 bases and 7 bases, there was a span of 20 bases. Per germline, CDR1 MDHEN and CDR2 SYDVKM. CDR3 length: 16 residues. The CDR3 protein is CASITARGRRNSPLHF. The CDR3 DNA sequence: TGTGCCAGCATAACCGCCCGCGGCAGGAGGAATTCACCCCTCCACTTT.

The chain uses TRBV19 and TRBJ2-3, with 8 bases identical to TRBD2. Trimming removed 5 bases from V and 3 bases from J; junction bases left unmatched: 13. Looked up from germline, CDR1 is LNHDA and CDR2 is SQIVND (reference sequence). This CDR3 is built from 17 residues. The DNA of the CDR3 is TGTGCCAGTAGTTTATCCATAAGGACTAGCCTAACAGATACGCAGTATTTT. Protein sequence: CASSLSIRTSLTDTQYF.

V gene TRBV3-1 (or the pseudogene TRBV3-2) combines with J gene TRBJ2-1; no clear D gene. CDR3 length equals 14 residues. V lost 3 bases, J lost 9 bases, and 15 bases lay in between. Looked up from germline, CDR1 is LGHDT and CDR2 is YNNKEL (reference sequence). The CDR3 sequence: CASSHKESPSEQFF. In DNA, the CDR3 is TGTGCCAGCAGCCATAAGGAGTCGCCTAGTGAGCAGTTCTTC.

This clone occurred a few times. The V and J genes are TRBV6-5 and TRBJ1-6; D is possibly TRBD1 (6 bases). CDR3 length equals 14 residues. The germline gives CDR1 MNHEY, CDR2 SVGAGI. Trimming left V 2 bases short and J 10 bases short, with 12 bases between. The CDR3 loop is CASSYGGAQSPLHF. DNA for the CDR3: TGTGCCAGCAGTTACGGGGGGGCGCAGTCACCCCTCCACTTT.

The chain couples TRBV3-1 (or the pseudogene TRBV3-2) to TRBJ2-1; 14 bases align to TRBD2. The CDR3 has 14 amino acids. CDR1 LGHDT and CDR2 YNNKEL come from the germline V gene (reference sequence). Trimming cost V 3 bases and J 9 bases; bases outside gene matches: 1. The CDR3 DNA reads as TGTGCCAGCAGCCAGACTAGCGGGGGGGTTGAGCAGTTCTTC. This gives the protein CASSQTSGGVEQFF.

This chain joins TRBV10-3 and TRBJ2-6; no clear D. The CDR3 is 14 residues long. The germline V and J ends were trimmed by 6 bases and 2 bases, with 8 bases remaining between them. Germline assignment: CDR1 ENHRY and CDR2 SYGVKD. The CDR3 nucleotides read TGTGCCATCAGCCCGGGTCCTGGGGCCAACGTCCTGACTTTC. Translated, it gives CAISPGPGANVLTF.

This clone was counted at least ten times. The CDR3 loop reads CASSASGGGYEQYV. The CDR3 nucleotides are TGTGCCAGCAGCGCAAGCGGGGGTGGCTACGAGCAGTACGTC. The rearrangement joins TRBV7-2 to TRBJ2-7; 8 nucleotides agree with TRBD2. CDR1 is SGHTA and CDR2 is FQGNSA in the germline V gene. The CDR3 loop spans 14 amino acids. V dropped 5 bases and J dropped 3; count of bases not matched to a gene: 6.

This clone was counted once. The rearrangement joins TRBV28 to TRBJ2-7, with 8 bases aligning to TRBD1. V lost 5 bases, J lost 7 bases, and 10 bases stayed unmatched. This CDR3 is 14 amino acids long. CDR1 is MDHEN and CDR2 is SYDVKM in the germline V gene. CDR3 sequence (DNA): TGTGCCAGCAGTGGTCCCGGGACAGGCTTGGAGCAGTACGTC. Protein: CASSGPGTGLEQYV.

This sequence joins TRBV7-3 and TRBJ2-4; the D is unclear. V lost 6 bases, J lost 0 bases, and 9 bases lay in between. The V gene's germline CDR1 is SGHTA and CDR2 FQGTGA. The CDR3 consists of 14 residues. The CDR3 nucleotides read TGTGCCAGCAGGACTGAGCTAGCCAAAAACATTCAGTACTTC. Translating gives CASRTELAKNIQYF.

This clone was seen a few times. Distinct nucleotide sequences in the sample also encode this CDR3. The chain recombines TRBV15 with TRBJ2-6, with a tentative D call TRBD1 (7 bases). V was shortened by 3 bases and J by 1 base, with 13 bases between the two germline ends. Germline V gives CDR1 LNHNV, CDR2 YYDKDF (reference sequence). This CDR3 region has 17 residues. The CDR3 loop is CATSRGPGGSGANVLTF. The CDR3 DNA reads TGTGCCACCAGCAGGGGGCCAGGGGGGTCTGGGGCCAACGTCCTGACTTTC.

This clone was detected only once. The rearrangement joins TRBV23-1 to TRBJ2-7; 8 bases fit TRBD1. TRBV23-1 is assigned to the ORF class and has an uncertain function. This CDR3 has 14 residues. With 6 bases clipped from V and 3 bases from J, the junction kept 7 bases outside the gene matches. Here the CDR3 reads CASRRDGQGYEQYV. DNA of the CDR3: TGCGCCAGCAGGCGGGACGGACAGGGCTACGAGCAGTACGTC.

The rearrangement uses TRBV7-2 and TRBJ1-2, with D possibly being TRBD1 (6 bases). The V gene lost 3 bases and the J gene lost 8 bases, with 19 bases spanning the gap. Germline CDR1 and CDR2: SGHTA and FQGNSA. The CDR3 has 15 residues. The CDR3 region has the DNA TGTGCCAGCAGCTTCGGGGGCAGGGCAGCGGGAGGCTACACCTTC. Its protein product is CASSFGGRAAGGYTF.

This clone was seen once. The chain joins TRBV28 to TRBJ1-2; possibly TRBD1 for D (5 bases). This CDR3 has 17 amino acids. Germline loops: CDR1 MDHEN, CDR2 SYDVKM. Trimming took off 7 bases at V and 4 bases at J, with 25 bases between the two ends. CDR3 nucleotide sequence: TGTGCCAGCAATAAGAAGACAGATTACCTAAGGGGCTATGGCTACACCTTC. This sequence encodes CASNKKTDYLRGYGYTF.

This rearrangement joins TRBV5-1 to TRBJ1-4; D is possibly TRBD1 (6 bases). CDR3 length: 14 residues. V dropped 5 bases and J dropped 8 bases, with 16 bases sitting between them. The germline V gene has CDR1 SGHRS and CDR2 YFSETQ. The CDR3 nucleotides read TGCGCCAGCAGAATATGGGGGGGGGCCGAAAAACTGTTTTTT. It specifies CASRIWGGAEKLFF.

This clone was observed at least ten times. The chain employs TRBV20-1 and TRBJ2-5; no reliable D call. Trimming removed 7 bases at V and 5 bases at J, with 11 bases between. The CDR3 contains 11 residues. CDR1 DFQATT and CDR2 SNEGSKA come from the germline V gene (reference sequence). The CDR3 sequence: CSGEDRETQYF. CDR3 DNA: TGCAGTGGAGAGGATAGGGAGACCCAGTACTTC.

V gene TRBV10-1 combines with J gene TRBJ2-5; TRBD2 agrees at 12 bases. Germline-derived CDR1 and CDR2 are WNHNN and SYGVQD (reference sequence). CDR3 length equals 17 residues. V shed 0 bases and J 1 base; nucleotides not matched to a gene: 3. The CDR3 DNA reads as TGCGCCAGCAGTGAGTCCGTACTAGCGGGGGGCCAAGAGACCCAGTACTTC. It is translated as CASSESVLAGGQETQYF.

The gene calls are TRBV18 and TRBJ1-1; D is uncertain. The V gene's germline CDR1 is KGHSH and CDR2 LQKENI. The CDR3 is 15 amino acids. V was cut by 3 bases and J by 11 bases, with 22 bases left in between. CDR3 residues: CASSPPGLTSYRAFF. CDR3 sequence (DNA): TGTGCCAGCTCACCCCCCGGACTTACTAGTTATAGGGCTTTCTTT.

There are a few counts of this clone. The rearrangement joins TRBV13 to TRBJ2-1, with 11 nucleotides matching TRBD2. The V gene end was trimmed by 5 bases and the J gene end by 4 bases; junction bases not matched to a gene: 7. CDR1 is PRHDT and CDR2 is FYEKMQ in the germline V gene (reference sequence). The CDR3 totals 16 residues. CDR3 bases: TGTGCCAGCAGCGCCTCTAGCGGGGGGTCATACAATGAGCAGTTCTTC. Protein sequence: CASSASSGGSYNEQFF.

The chain joins TRBV6-5 to TRBJ2-3; 10 nucleotides agree with TRBD2. The trim removed 4 bases at V and 4 bases at J, leaving 2 bases unmatched. CDR3 length: 14 amino acids. Per germline, CDR1 MNHEY and CDR2 SVGAGI. CDR3 in DNA: TGTGCCAGCAGTTCAGCGGGGGGGCCAGATACGCAGTATTTT. Translation: CASSSAGGPDTQYF.

The chain uses TRBV9 and TRBJ2-7; TRBD1 is a possible D gene (5 bases). Trimming shortened V by 4 bases and J by 2 bases, and 13 bases separated the two germline ends. The CDR3 runs to 14 residues. Germline V gives CDR1 SGDLS, CDR2 YYNGEE. The CDR3 nucleotides read TGTGCCAGCAGCCCCCAGGACATACCCTACGAGCAGTACTTC. It translates to CASSPQDIPYEQYF.

This rearrangement joins TRBV19 to TRBJ1-1, with a possible D match to TRBD1 (5 bases). This CDR3 has 13 amino acids. V was shortened by 5 bases and J by 4 bases, with 11 bases between the two germline ends. Germline loops: CDR1 LNHDA, CDR2 SQIVND (reference sequence). For the CDR3, the DNA is TGTGCCAGTAGTGAAGGGGAGGGCACTGAAGCTTTCTTT. This sequence encodes CASSEGEGTEAFF.

This sequence joins TRBV5-1 and TRBJ1-3, with 10 positions matching TRBD1. Germline assignment: CDR1 SGHRS and CDR2 YFSETQ. There are 15 residues in the CDR3. V trimming: 5 bases; J trimming: 3 bases; junction bases outside the gene matches: 5. CDR3 protein: CASRSTGGRGNTIYF. Here the CDR3 DNA reads TGCGCCAGCAGATCGACAGGGGGCCGTGGAAACACCATATATTTT.

The CDR3, as DNA: TGTGCCAGCAGCCCCGACAGGACAATTTACAATGAGCAGTTCTTC. Protein sequence: CASSPDRTIYNEQFF. The gene calls are TRBV9 and TRBJ2-1; a weak D match, TRBD1 (6 bases). CDR1 is SGDLS and CDR2 is YYNGEE in the germline V gene. The CDR3 covers 15 residues. Trimming cost V 4 bases and J 4 bases, with 15 bases left between them.

The chain employs TRBV19 and TRBJ2-2; TRBD2 agrees at 8 bases. Germline V CDR1 and CDR2: LNHDA, SQIVND (reference sequence). The CDR3 consists of 15 residues. Trimming took 5 bases from V and 4 from J; bases not matched to a gene: 6. The CDR3 sequence is CASSLQRGTTGELFF. For the CDR3, the DNA is TGTGCCAGTAGTCTTCAGCGGGGGACCACCGGGGAGCTGTTTTTT.

The chain recombines TRBV6-2 or TRBV6-3 with TRBJ1-2; D gene uncertain. Trimming stripped 5 bases from V and 4 bases from J, with 8 bases between. The V gene's germline CDR1 is MNHEY and CDR2 SVGEGT. The CDR3 covers 12 residues. CDR3 bases: TGTGCCAGCAGTCCAGAGGTCTATGGCTACACCTTC. It is translated as CASSPEVYGYTF.

This chain uses TRBV6-6 with TRBJ1-1, with D perhaps matching TRBD1 (5 bases). The CDR3 covers 14 residues. Germline V gives CDR1 MNHNY, CDR2 SVGAGI (reference sequence). V shed 5 bases and J shed 0 bases, with 10 bases lying between them. The CDR3 is CASSLPGLNTEAFF. The CDR3 coding sequence is TGTGCCAGCAGTCTACCAGGGTTGAACACTGAAGCTTTCTTT.